This entry lists 19 T cell receptor beta chains sequenced from one sample in a study of CD8 T cells in Susac syndrome. Reverse transcription of roughly 0.45 to 1 ug RNA used random hexamers. TCRdb reanalysed the immunoSEQ multiplex PCR reads using MiXCR and keeps one entry per CDR3 protein. The profile shows about 280,000 distinct CDR3 sequences, approximately 81% of them singletons. Source material: CD8+ T cells from PBMCs. These receptors all come from a human donor with multiple sclerosis.

The J gene is TRBJ2-1, the V gene TRBV7-9, with 7 bases lining up with TRBD2. V dropped 1 base and J dropped 7; count of bases not matched to a gene: 7. The CDR3 has 15 residues. The V gene's germline CDR1 is SEHNR and CDR2 FQNEAQ (reference sequence). The CDR3 DNA reads TGTGCCAGCAGCTTAGGAGGCGGGGGAAGGAATGAGCAGTTCTTC. Its protein product is CASSLGGGGRNEQFF. Full variable domain (missing parts from reference TRBV7-9 and TRBJ2-1): DTGVSQNPRHKITKRGQNVTFRCDPISEHNRLYWYRQTLGQGPEFLTYFQNEAQLEKSRLLSDRFSAERPKGSFSTLEIQRTEQGDSAMYLCASSLGGGGRNEQFFGPGTRLTVL.

V gene TRBV4-1 combines with J gene TRBJ1-4, with D unresolved. The CDR3 loop spans 15 amino acids. V was cut by 0 bases and J by 7 bases, with 12 bases left in between. Germline V CDR1 and CDR2: MGHRA, YSYEKL. CDR3 amino acids: CASSQDFGSGEKLFF. The DNA for the CDR3 is TGCGCCAGCAGCCAAGATTTCGGGTCGGGTGAAAAACTGTTTTTT.

The chain joins TRBV19 to TRBJ2-1, with D tentatively TRBD2 (7 bases). The germline V gene encodes CDR1 LNHDA and CDR2 SQIVND (reference sequence). The CDR3 is made up of 13 amino acids. Trimming cost V 4 bases and J 5 bases, with 9 bases left between them. CDR3 sequence reads: CASSRGGHNEQFF. Here the CDR3 DNA reads TGTGCCAGTAGTAGGGGGGGGCACAATGAGCAGTTCTTC.

This clonotype came up once. V gene TRBV5-6 combines with J gene TRBJ1-2; D remains ambiguous. This CDR3 has 13 residues. Germline V gene sequence: CDR1 SGHDT, CDR2 YYEEEE. The V gene lost 0 bases and the J gene lost 0 bases, with 3 bases spanning the gap. The CDR3 bases are TGTGCCAGCAGCTTGGACACTAACTATGGCTACACCTTC. It yields the protein CASSLDTNYGYTF.

V is TRBV4-1 and J is TRBJ2-1, with 11 bases fitting TRBD2. J was trimmed by 6 bases and V by 3 bases; bases with no gene match: 7. CDR1 and CDR2 from the germline V gene are MGHRA and YSYEKL. The CDR3 is made up of 16 amino acids. The CDR3 nucleotides are TGCGCCAGCAGCCACGATACTAGCGGGAGTTTCAATGAGCAGTTCTTC. Residues: CASSHDTSGSFNEQFF.

The rearrangement links TRBV29-1 to TRBJ1-2, with 10 bases aligning to TRBD1. The CDR3 length is 13 residues. Per the germline V gene, CDR1 is SQVTM and CDR2 is ANQGSEA. With 6 bases clipped from V and 8 bases from J, the junction kept 9 bases outside the gene matches. The DNA of the CDR3 is TGCAGCGTGAGGACAGGGGGGCTCTTAGGCTACACCTTC. Encoded protein: CSVRTGGLLGYTF.

V gene TRBV10-3 combines with J gene TRBJ2-7, with a weak D call TRBD1 (6 bases). This CDR3 spans 13 amino acids. Germline loops: CDR1 ENHRY, CDR2 SYGVKD. Trimming removed 4 bases at V and 4 bases at J, with 11 bases between. CDR3 residues: CAISGDRLYEQYF. As DNA, the CDR3 is TGTGCCATCAGTGGAGACAGGTTATACGAGCAGTACTTC.

This clonotype was counted between two and nine times. V and J are TRBV3-1 and TRBJ2-7; the D is unclear. The CDR3 length is 13 residues. Germline values: CDR1 LGHDT, CDR2 YNNKEL (reference sequence). Trimming pared 8 bases from V and 0 bases from J, leaving 11 bases between. The CDR3 region is CASSGRSSYEQYF. The CDR3 nucleotides are TGTGCCAGCTCGGGTAGGTCCTCCTACGAGCAGTACTTC.

This clonotype appeared a few times. The rearrangement links TRBV19 to TRBJ1-5; D is possibly TRBD1 (5 bases). This CDR3 contains 14 residues. Germline V gene data show CDR1 as LNHDA and CDR2 as SQIVND (reference sequence). Trimming stripped 6 bases from V and 0 bases from J, with 9 bases between. The CDR3 loop is CASRQGYSNQPQHF. As DNA, the CDR3 is TGTGCCAGTAGGCAGGGCTATAGCAATCAGCCCCAGCATTTT.

This clonotype was seen more than once but under ten times. DNA for the CDR3: TGTGCCAGCAGCGGCGGAGGGGAGACCCAGTACTTC. Translated: CASSGGGETQYF. The rearrangement links TRBV11-2 to TRBJ2-5, with D tentatively TRBD2 (6 bases). Trimming cost V 5 bases and J 5 bases, with 9 bases left between them. From germline, CDR1 is SGHAT and CDR2 FQNNGV. The CDR3 has 12 amino acids. Supplemented by reference TRBV11-2 and TRBJ2-5, the full variable domain reads EAGVAQSPRYKIIEKRQSVAFWCNPISGHATLYWYQQILGQGPKLLIQFQNNGVVDDSQLPKDRFSAERLKGVDSTLKIQPAKLEDSAVYLCASSGGGETQYFGPGTRLLVL.

The rearrangement uses TRBV5-1 and TRBJ2-1; D is unclear. The CDR3 extends over 11 amino acids. CDR1 is SGHRS, CDR2 YFSETQ, per germline. V shed 2 bases and J shed 14 bases, with 11 bases lying between them. The CDR3 DNA sequence: TGCGCCAGCAGCTTTGGTTGGGTCGAGTTCTTC. Protein sequence: CASSFGWVEFF.

The rearrangement uses TRBV7-9 and TRBJ1-1, with 7 bases fitting TRBD1. CDR1 is SEHNR and CDR2 is FQNEAQ in the germline V gene (reference sequence). The CDR3 contains 15 residues. After removal of 5 bases from V and 5 bases from J, the junction contained 11 bases not matched to a gene. The CDR3 DNA reads TGTGCCAGCAGCCCGTGGGACAGTCCACCAACTGAAGCTTTCTTT. This gives the protein CASSPWDSPPTEAFF.

The J gene is TRBJ2-3, the V gene TRBV29-1, with no clear D. The V gene lost 4 bases and the J gene lost 2 bases, with 10 bases spanning the gap. CDR3 length: 13 amino acids. Germline V gene lookup returns CDR1 SQVTM and CDR2 ANQGSEA. The CDR3 DNA reads TGCAGCGTTGCTAGAATAGACACAGATACGCAGTATTTT. Amino acid sequence: CSVARIDTDTQYF.

The table lists this clonotype with a few counts. This sequence joins TRBV27 and TRBJ2-7; D unresolved. Germline V gene lookup returns CDR1 MNHEY and CDR2 SMNVEV (reference sequence). The ends were cut back, 0 bases at V and 8 bases at J, with 11 bases in the middle. The CDR3 consists of 13 residues. Here the CDR3 reads CASSLSSARKQYF. DNA of the CDR3: TGTGCCAGCAGTTTATCGAGCGCTCGGAAGCAGTACTTC.

This chain links TRBV12-5 with TRBJ2-7; D not certain. This CDR3 has 10 residues. Trimming left V 1 base short and J 6 bases short, with 1 base between. Germline V CDR1 and CDR2: LGHNT, FRNRAP. The CDR3 bases are TGTGCTAGTGGTTTGGGCGAGCAGTACTTC. The encoded protein is CASGLGEQYF. The entire variable domain, with the rest obtained from reference TRBV12-5 and TRBJ2-7, is as follows: DARVTQTPRHKVTEMGQEVTMRCQPILGHNTVFWYRQTMMQGLELLAYFRNRAPLDDSGMPKDRFSAEMPDATLATLKIQPSEPRDSAVYFCASGLGEQYFGPGTRLTVT.

The V and J genes are TRBV5-4 and TRBJ2-1; TRBD1 matches at 8 bases. CDR1 is SGHNT and CDR2 is YYREEE in the germline V gene (reference sequence). There are 16 residues in the CDR3. The ends lost 4 bases at V and 0 bases at J; junction bases unmatched: 6. The CDR3 DNA reads as TGTGCCAGCAGCGTCCGACAGGGGAGCTCCTACAATGAGCAGTTCTTC. Translated: CASSVRQGSSYNEQFF.

This chain links TRBV12-3 or TRBV12-4 with TRBJ1-2, with D perhaps matching TRBD1 (5 bases). The CDR3 is 15 amino acids. V was pared by 7 bases and J by 6 bases, with 21 bases between. The CDR3 nucleotides read TGTGCCAGCACCCAATGGGCCAGGGACTACGATGGCTACACCTTC. Amino acids: CASTQWARDYDGYTF.

The rearrangement links TRBV2 to TRBJ2-7; no clear D. This CDR3 is 12 amino acids long. The germline V and J ends were trimmed by 9 bases and 0 bases, with 9 bases remaining between them. Germline CDR1 is SNHLY and CDR2 is FYNNEI. The chain's CDR3 is CARGWNSYEQYF. CDR3 bases: TGTGCCAGGGGTTGGAACTCCTACGAGCAGTACTTC.

The V call is TRBV9, the J call TRBJ2-5, with 7 positions matching TRBD1. Per the germline V gene, CDR1 is SGDLS and CDR2 is YYNGEE. The CDR3 is made up of 16 amino acids. V was pared by 3 bases and J by 5 bases, with 13 bases of the junction left unmatched. CDR3 DNA: TGTGCCAGCAGCGGTCGACAGGGTGGGCGGACTGAGACCCAGTACTTC. As protein: CASSGRQGGRTETQYF.